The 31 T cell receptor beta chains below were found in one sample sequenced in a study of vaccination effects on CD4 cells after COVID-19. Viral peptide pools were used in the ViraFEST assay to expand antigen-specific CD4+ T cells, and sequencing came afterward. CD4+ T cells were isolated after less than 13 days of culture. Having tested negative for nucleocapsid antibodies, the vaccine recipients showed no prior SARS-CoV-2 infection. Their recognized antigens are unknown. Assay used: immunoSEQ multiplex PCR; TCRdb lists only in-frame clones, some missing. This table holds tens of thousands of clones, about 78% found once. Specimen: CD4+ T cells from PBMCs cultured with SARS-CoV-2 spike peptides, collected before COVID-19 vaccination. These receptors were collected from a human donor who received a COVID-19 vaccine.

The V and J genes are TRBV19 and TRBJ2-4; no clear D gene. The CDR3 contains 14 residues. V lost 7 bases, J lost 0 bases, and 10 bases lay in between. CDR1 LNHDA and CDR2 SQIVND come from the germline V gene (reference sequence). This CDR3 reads CASNRAGAKNIQYF. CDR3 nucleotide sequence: TGTGCCAGTAATAGGGCCGGAGCCAAAAACATTCAGTACTTC. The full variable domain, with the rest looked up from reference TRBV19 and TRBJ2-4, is DGGITQSPKYLFRKEGQNVTLSCEQNLNHDAMYWYRQDPGQGLRLIYYSQIVNDFQKGDIAEGYSVSREKKESFPLTVTSAQKNPTAFYLCASNRAGAKNIQYFGAGTRLSVL.

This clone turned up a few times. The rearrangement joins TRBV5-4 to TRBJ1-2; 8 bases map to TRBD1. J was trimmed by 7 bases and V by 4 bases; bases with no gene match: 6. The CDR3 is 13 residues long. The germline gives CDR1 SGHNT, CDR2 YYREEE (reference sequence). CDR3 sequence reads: CASSQDRERGYTF. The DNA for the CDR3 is TGTGCCAGCAGCCAGGACAGGGAGCGTGGCTACACCTTC.

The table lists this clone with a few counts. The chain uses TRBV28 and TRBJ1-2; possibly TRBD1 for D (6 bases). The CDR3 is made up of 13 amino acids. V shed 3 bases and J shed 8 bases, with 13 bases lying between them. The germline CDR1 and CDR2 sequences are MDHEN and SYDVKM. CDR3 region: CASSFGGARGYTF. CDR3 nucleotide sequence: TGTGCCAGCAGTTTTGGGGGGGCTCGGGGCTACACCTTC.

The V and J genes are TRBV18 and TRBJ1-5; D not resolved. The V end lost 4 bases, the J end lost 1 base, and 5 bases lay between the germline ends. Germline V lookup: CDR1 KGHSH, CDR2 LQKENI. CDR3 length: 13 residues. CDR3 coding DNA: TGTGCCAGCTCACTGGACAGCAATCAGCCCCAGCATTTT. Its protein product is CASSLDSNQPQHF.

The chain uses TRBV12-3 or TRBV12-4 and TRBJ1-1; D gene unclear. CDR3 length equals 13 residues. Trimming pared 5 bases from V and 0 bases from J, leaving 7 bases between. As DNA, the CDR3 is TGTGCCAGCAGTCCCCAAATGAACACTGAAGCTTTCTTT. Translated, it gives CASSPQMNTEAFF.

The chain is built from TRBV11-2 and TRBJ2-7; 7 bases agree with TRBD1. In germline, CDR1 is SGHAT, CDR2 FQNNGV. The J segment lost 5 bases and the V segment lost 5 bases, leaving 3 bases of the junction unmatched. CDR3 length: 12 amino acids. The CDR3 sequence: CASSRQGDEQYV. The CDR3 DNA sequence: TGTGCCAGCAGCCGCCAGGGGGACGAGCAGTACGTC.

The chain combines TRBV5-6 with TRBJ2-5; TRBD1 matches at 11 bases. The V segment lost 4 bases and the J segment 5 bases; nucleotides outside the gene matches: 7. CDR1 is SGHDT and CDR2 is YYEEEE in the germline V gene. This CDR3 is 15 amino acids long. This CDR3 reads CASSGGQGARETQYF. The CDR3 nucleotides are TGTGCCAGCAGCGGAGGACAGGGGGCTCGGGAGACCCAGTACTTC. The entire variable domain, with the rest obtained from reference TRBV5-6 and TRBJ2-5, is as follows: DAGVTQSPTHLIKTRGQQVTLRCSPKSGHDTVSWYQQALGQGPQFIFQYYEEEERQRGNFPDRFSGHQFPNYSSELNVNALLLGDSALYLCASSGGQGARETQYFGPGTRLLVL.

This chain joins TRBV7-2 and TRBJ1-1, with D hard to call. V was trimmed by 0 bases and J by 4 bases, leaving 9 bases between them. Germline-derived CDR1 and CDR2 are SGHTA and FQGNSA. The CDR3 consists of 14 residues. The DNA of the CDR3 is TGTGCCAGCAGCTTAGCGCGCGAACTCACTGAAGCTTTCTTT. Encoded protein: CASSLARELTEAFF.

This chain's CDR3 is CASSLGLAGGQETQYF. CDR3 DNA: TGCGCCAGCAGCCTGGGACTAGCGGGGGGACAAGAGACCCAGTACTTC. The chain couples TRBV4-1 to TRBJ2-5; 15 bases fit TRBD2. J was trimmed by 2 bases and V by 4 bases; bases with no gene match: 2. The CDR3 covers 16 residues. Germline loops: CDR1 MGHRA, CDR2 YSYEKL.

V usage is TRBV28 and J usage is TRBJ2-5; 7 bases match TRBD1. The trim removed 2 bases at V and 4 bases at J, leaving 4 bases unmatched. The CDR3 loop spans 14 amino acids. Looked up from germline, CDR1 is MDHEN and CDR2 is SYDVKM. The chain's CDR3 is CASSLPGTAETQYF. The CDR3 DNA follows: TGTGCCAGCAGTTTACCTGGGACAGCAGAGACCCAGTACTTC.

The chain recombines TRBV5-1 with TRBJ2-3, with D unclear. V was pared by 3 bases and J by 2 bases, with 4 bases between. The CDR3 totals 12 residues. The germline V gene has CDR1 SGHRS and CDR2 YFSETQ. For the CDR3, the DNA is TGCGCCAGCAGCTACACCACAGATACGCAGTATTTT. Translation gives CASSYTTDTQYF. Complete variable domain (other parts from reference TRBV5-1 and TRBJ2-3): KAGVTQTPRYLIKTRGQQVTLSCSPISGHRSVSWYQQTPGQGLQFLFEYFSETQRNKGNFPGRFSGRQFSNSRSEMNVSTLELGDSALYLCASSYTTDTQYFGPGTRLTVL.

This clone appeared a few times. This CDR3 reads CASSLMSGTANTEAFF. CDR3 in DNA: TGTGCCAGCAGCTTAATGTCTGGGACAGCCAACACTGAAGCTTTCTTT. The rearrangement joins TRBV7-2 to TRBJ1-1, with 7 bases fitting TRBD1. Unmatched junction bases numbered 8, after V lost 2 bases and J lost 2 bases. This CDR3 contains 16 residues. Per the germline V gene, CDR1 is SGHTA and CDR2 is FQGNSA.

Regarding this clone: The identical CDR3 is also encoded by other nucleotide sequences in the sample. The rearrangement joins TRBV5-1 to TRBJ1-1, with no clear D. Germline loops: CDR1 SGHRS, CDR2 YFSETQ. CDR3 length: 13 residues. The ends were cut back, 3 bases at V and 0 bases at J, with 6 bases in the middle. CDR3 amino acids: CASSSGVNTEAFF. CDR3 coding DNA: TGCGCCAGCAGCTCCGGGGTGAACACTGAAGCTTTCTTT.

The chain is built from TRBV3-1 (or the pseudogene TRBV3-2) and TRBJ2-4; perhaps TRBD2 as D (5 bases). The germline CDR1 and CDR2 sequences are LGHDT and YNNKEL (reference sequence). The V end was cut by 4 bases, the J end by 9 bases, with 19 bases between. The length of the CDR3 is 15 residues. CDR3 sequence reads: CASSRGVEGRSIQYF. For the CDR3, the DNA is TGTGCCAGCAGCCGGGGAGTTGAGGGCCGCAGCATTCAGTACTTC.

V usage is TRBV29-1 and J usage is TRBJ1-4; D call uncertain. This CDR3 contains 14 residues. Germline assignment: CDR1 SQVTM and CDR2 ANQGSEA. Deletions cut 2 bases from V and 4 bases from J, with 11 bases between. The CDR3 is CSVEILNNNEKLFF. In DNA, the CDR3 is TGCAGCGTTGAAATATTGAATAATAATGAAAAACTGTTTTTT.

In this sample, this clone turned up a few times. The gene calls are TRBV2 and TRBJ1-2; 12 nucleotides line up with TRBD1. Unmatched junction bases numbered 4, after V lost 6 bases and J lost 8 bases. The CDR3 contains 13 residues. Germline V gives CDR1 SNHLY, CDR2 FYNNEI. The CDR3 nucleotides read TGTGCCAGCAGGTTCGGGACAGGGGGCGGCTACACCTTC. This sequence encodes CASRFGTGGGYTF.

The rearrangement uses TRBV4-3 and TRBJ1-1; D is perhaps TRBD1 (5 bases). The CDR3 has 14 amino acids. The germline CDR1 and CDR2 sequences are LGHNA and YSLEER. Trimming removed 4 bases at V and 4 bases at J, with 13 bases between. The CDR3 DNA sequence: TGCGCCAGCAGCCCTGTCGGGGGGTCCACTGAAGCTTTCTTT. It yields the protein CASSPVGGSTEAFF.

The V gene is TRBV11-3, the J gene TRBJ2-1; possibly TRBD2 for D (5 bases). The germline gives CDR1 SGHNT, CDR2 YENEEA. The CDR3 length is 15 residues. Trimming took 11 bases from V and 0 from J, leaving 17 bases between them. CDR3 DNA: TGTGCCTCAGAAACGGGGTGGAGCTCCTACAATGAGCAGTTCTTC. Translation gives CASETGWSSYNEQFF.

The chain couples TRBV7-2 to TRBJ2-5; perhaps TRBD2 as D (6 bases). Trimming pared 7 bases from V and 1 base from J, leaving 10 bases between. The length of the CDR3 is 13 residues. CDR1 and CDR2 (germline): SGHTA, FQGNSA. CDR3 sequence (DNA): TGTGCCAGCAATAGCGGCCTCCAAGAGACCCAGTACTTC. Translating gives CASNSGLQETQYF.

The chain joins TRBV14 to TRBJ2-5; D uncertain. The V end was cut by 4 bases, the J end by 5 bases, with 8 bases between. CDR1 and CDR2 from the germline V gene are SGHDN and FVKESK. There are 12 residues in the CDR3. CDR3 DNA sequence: TGTGCCAGCAGCCGTCCCTGGGAGACCCAGTACTTC. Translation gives CASSRPWETQYF.

The CDR3 protein is CASTRGEGNTIYF. In nucleotides, the CDR3 is TGTGCCAGCACGCGGGGAGAAGGAAACACCATATATTTT. The V call is TRBV6-5, the J call TRBJ1-3; D call uncertain. Per the germline V gene, CDR1 is MNHEY and CDR2 is SVGAGI. The CDR3 runs to 13 residues. Trimming took 7 bases from V and 4 from J, leaving 11 bases between them.

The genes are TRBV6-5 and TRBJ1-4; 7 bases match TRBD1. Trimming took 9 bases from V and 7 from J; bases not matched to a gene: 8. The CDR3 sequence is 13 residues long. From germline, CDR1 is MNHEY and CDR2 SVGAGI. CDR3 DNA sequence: TGTGCCAGTAGGGGGCGCCCGGGTGAAAAACTGTTTTTT. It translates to CASRGRPGEKLFF.

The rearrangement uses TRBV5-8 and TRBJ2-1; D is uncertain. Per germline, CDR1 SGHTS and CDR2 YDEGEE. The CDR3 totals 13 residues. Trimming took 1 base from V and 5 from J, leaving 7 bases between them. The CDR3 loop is CASSLSHNNEQFF. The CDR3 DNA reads TGTGCCAGCAGCTTGTCCCACAACAATGAGCAGTTCTTC.

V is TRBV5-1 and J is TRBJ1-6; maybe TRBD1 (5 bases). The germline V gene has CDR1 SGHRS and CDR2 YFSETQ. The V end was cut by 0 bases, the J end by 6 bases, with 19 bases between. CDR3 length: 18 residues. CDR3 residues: CASSLVSGGSGGNSPLHF. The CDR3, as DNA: TGCGCCAGCAGCTTGGTCAGCGGGGGATCTGGGGGTAATTCACCCCTCCACTTT.

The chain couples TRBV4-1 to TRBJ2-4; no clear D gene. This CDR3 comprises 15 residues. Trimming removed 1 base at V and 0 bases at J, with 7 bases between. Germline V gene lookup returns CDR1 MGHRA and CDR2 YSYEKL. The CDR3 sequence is CASSQVGPAKNIQYF. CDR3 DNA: TGCGCCAGCAGCCAAGTGGGCCCAGCCAAAAACATTCAGTACTTC.

The CDR3 loop reads CASSSGTSGSHTDTQYF. DNA of the CDR3: TGTGCCAGTAGTAGCGGGACTAGCGGGAGCCACACAGATACGCAGTATTTT. V gene TRBV19 combines with J gene TRBJ2-3; 14 nucleotides match TRBD2. Germline V lookup: CDR1 LNHDA, CDR2 SQIVND (reference sequence). This CDR3 is 17 amino acids long. J gave up 2 bases and V 4 bases, and 5 bases lay outside the gene matches.

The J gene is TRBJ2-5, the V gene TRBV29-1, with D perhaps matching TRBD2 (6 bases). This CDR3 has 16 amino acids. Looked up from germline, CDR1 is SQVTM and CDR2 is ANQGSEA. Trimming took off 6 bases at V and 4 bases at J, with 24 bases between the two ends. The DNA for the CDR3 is TGCAGCGTGGGGGGATTTGGTACAGCCTTTCTAGAGACCCAGTACTTC. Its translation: CSVGGFGTAFLETQYF.

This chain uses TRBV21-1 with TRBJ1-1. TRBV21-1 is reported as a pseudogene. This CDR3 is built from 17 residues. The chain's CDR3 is CASSKSPGWGADTEAFF. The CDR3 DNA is TGTGCCAGCAGCAAGTCCCCCGGGTGGGGGGCGGACACTGAAGCTTTCTTT.

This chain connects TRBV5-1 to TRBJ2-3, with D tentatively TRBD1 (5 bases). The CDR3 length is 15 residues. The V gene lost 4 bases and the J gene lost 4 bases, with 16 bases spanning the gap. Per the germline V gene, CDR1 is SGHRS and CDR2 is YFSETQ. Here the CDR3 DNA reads TGCGCCAGCAGCCCGGACATGCCCAGGGCAGATACGCAGTATTTT. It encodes CASSPDMPRADTQYF.

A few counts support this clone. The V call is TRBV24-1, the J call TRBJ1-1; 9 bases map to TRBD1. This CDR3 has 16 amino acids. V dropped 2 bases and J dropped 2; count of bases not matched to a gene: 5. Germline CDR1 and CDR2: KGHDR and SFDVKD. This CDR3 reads CATSDSRTGENTEAFF. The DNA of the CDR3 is TGTGCCACCAGTGATTCCCGGACAGGGGAAAACACTGAAGCTTTCTTT.

The CDR3 DNA is TGCGCCAGCAGCGAAAGACTCAACACCGGGGAGCTGTTTTTT. This translates into CASSERLNTGELFF. The J gene is TRBJ2-2, the V gene TRBV5-1; unclear D gene. Germline values: CDR1 SGHRS, CDR2 YFSETQ. The CDR3 extends over 14 amino acids. Deletions cut 4 bases from V and 2 bases from J, with 9 bases between. Complete variable domain (other parts from reference TRBV5-1 and TRBJ2-2): KAGVTQTPRYLIKTRGQQVTLSCSPISGHRSVSWYQQTPGQGLQFLFEYFSETQRNKGNFPGRFSGRQFSNSRSEMNVSTLELGDSALYLCASSERLNTGELFFGEGSRLTVL.